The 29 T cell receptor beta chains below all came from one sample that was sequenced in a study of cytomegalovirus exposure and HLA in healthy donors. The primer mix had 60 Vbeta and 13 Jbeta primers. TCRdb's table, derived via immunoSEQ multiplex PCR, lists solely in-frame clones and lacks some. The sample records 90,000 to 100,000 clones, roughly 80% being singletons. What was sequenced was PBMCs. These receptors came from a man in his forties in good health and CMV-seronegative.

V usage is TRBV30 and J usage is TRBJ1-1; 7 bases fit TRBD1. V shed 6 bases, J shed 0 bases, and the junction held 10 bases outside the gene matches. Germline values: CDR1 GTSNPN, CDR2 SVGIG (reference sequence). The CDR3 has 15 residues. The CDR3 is CACPPKTGMNTEAFF. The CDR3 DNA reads TGTGCCTGCCCCCCCAAGACAGGGATGAACACTGAAGCTTTCTTT.

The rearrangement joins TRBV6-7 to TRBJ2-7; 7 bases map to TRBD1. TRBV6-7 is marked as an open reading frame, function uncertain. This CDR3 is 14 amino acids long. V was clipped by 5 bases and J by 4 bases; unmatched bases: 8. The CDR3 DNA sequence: TGTGCCAGCAGTCTTGACAGGGCAGGGTACGAGCAGTACTTC. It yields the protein CASSLDRAGYEQYF.

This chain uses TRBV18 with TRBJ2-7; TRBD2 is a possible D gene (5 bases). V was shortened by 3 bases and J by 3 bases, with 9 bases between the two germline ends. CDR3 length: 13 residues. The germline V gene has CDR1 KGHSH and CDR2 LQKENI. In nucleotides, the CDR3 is TGTGCCAGCTCACCTCCGGGGAGCTACGAGCAGTACTTC. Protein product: CASSPPGSYEQYF.

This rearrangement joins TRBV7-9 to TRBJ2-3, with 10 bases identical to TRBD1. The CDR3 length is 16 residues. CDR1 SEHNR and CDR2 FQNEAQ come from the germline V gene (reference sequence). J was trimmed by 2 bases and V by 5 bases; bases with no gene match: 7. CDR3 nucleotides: TGTGCCAGCAGCCCGAGACAGGGGGCTTTCACAGATACGCAGTATTTT. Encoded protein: CASSPRQGAFTDTQYF.

CDR3 coding DNA: TGCGCCAGCAGCTTGAATTTGGCGGGAGAGGGCACAGATACGCAGTATTTT. Protein product: CASSLNLAGEGTDTQYF. The chain couples TRBV5-1 to TRBJ2-3; the match to TRBD2 covers 7 bases. V lost 1 base, J lost 1 base, and 9 bases stayed unmatched. CDR3 length: 17 amino acids. CDR1 is SGHRS, CDR2 YFSETQ, per germline.

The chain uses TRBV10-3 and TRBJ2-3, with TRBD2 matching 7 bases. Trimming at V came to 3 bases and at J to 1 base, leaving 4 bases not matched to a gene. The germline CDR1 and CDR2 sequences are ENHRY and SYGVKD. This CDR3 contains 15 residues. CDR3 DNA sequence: TGTGCCATCAGTGATGGTGCGGGGGGCACAGATACGCAGTATTTT. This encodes CAISDGAGGTDTQYF.

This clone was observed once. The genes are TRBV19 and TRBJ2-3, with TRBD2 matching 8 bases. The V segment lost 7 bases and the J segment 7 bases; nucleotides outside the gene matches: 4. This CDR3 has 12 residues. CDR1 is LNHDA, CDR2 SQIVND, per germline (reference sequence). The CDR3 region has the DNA TGTGCCAGTACCGGGACTAGTTATACGCAGTATTTT. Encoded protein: CASTGTSYTQYF.

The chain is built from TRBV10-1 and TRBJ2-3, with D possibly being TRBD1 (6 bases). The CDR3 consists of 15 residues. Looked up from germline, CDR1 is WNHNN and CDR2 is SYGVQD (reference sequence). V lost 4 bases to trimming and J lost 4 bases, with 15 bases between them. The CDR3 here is CASSGETGIADTQYF. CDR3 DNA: TGCGCCAGCAGTGGCGAAACAGGGATCGCAGATACGCAGTATTTT.

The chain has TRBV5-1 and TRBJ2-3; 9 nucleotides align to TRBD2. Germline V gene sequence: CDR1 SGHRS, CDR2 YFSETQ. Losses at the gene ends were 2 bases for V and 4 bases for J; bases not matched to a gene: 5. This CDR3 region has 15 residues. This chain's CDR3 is CASSLKREVSDTQYF. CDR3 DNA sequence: TGCGCCAGCAGCTTAAAGCGGGAGGTCTCAGATACGCAGTATTTT.

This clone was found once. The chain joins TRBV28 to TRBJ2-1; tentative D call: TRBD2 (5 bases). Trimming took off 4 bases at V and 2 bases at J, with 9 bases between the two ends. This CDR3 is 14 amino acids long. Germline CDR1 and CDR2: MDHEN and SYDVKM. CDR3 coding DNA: TGTGCCAGCAGTTCCCCCGGGACCTACAATGAGCAGTTCTTC. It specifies CASSSPGTYNEQFF.

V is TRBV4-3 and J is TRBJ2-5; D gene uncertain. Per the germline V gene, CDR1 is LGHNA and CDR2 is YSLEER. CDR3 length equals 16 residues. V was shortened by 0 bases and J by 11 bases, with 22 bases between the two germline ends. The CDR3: CASSQDLLTPGFEQYF. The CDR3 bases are TGCGCCAGCAGCCAAGATCTCCTGACTCCCGGATTTGAGCAGTACTTC.

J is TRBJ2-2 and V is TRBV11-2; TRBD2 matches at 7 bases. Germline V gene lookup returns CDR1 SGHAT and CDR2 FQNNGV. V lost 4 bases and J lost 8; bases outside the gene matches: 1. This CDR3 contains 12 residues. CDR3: CASSSLAGELFF. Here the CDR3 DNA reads TGTGCCAGCAGCTCACTAGCGGGGGAGCTGTTTTTT.

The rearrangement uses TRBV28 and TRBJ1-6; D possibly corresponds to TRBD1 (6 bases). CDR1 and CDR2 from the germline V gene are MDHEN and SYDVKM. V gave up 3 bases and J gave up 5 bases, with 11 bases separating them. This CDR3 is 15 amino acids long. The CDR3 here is CASSFWGQHNSPLHF. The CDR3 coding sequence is TGTGCCAGCAGTTTCTGGGGACAACATAATTCACCCCTCCACTTT.

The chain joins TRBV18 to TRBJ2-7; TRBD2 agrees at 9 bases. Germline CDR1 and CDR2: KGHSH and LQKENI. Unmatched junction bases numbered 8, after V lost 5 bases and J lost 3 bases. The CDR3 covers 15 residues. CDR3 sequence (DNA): TGTGCCAGCTCATCCGCGGGAGGGTCGGACTACGAGCAGTACTTC. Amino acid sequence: CASSSAGGSDYEQYF.

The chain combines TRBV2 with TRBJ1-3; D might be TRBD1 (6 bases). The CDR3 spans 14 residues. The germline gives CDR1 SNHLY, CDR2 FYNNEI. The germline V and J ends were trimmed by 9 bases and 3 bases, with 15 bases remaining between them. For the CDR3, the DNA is TGTGCCAGTTCACAGGGATCGGGTGGAAACACCATATATTTT. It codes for CASSQGSGGNTIYF.

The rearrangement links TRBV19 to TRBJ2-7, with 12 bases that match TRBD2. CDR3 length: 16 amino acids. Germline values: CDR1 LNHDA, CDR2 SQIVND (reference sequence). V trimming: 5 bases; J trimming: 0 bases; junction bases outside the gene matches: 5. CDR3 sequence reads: CASSRTSGTHSYEQYF. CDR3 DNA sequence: TGTGCCAGTAGTCGGACTAGCGGGACCCACTCCTACGAGCAGTACTTC.

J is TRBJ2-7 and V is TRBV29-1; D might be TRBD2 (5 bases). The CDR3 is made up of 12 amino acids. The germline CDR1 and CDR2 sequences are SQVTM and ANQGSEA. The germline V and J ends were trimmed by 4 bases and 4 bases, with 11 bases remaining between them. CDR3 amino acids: CSVGTQSYEQYF. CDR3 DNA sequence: TGCAGCGTTGGGACTCAATCATACGAGCAGTACTTC.

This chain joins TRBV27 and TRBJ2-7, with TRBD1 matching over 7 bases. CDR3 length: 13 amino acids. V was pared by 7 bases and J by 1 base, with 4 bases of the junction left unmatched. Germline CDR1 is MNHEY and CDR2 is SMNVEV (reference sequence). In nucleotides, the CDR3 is TGTGCCAGCAAGAGGGGGCGTTCCTACGAGCAGTACTTC. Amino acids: CASKRGRSYEQYF.

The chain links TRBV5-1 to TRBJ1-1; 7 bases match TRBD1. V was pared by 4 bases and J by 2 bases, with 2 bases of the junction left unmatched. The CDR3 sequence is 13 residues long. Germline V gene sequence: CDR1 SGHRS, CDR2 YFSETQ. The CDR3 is CASSQGGNTEAFF. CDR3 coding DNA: TGCGCCAGCAGCCAGGGGGGAAACACTGAAGCTTTCTTT.

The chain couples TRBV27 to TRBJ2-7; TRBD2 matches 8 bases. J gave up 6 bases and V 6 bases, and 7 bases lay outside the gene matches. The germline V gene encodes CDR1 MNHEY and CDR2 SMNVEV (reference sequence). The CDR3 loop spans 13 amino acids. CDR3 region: CASRPGGGGEQYF. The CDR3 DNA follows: TGTGCCAGCAGACCGGGAGGGGGAGGCGAGCAGTACTTC.

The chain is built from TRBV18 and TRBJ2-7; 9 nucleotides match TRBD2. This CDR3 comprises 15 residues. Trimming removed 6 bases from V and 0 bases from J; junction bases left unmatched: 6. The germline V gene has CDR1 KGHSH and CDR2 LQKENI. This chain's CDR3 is CASSTGTSTSYEQYF. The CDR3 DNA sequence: TGTGCCAGCTCGACCGGGACTAGCACCTCCTACGAGCAGTACTTC.

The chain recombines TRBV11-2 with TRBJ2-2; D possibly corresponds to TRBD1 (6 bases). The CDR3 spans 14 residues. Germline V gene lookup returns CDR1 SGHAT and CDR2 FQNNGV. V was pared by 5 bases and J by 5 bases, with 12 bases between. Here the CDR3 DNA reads TGTGCCAGCAGCCCTCCAGGGGCGACCGGGGAGCTGTTTTTT. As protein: CASSPPGATGELFF.

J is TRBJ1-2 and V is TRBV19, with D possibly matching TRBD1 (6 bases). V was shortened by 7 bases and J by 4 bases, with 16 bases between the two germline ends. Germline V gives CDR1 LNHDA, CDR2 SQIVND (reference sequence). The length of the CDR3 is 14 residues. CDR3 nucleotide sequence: TGTGCCAGTATCCTAACCGGGACAACCTATGGCTACACCTTC. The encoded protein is CASILTGTTYGYTF.

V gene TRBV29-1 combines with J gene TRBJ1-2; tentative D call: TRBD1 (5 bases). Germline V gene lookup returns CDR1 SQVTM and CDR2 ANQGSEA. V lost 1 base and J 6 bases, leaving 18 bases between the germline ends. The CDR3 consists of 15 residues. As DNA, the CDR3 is TGCAGCGTTGAAGGGGAGTCGGGAGGGACGAATGGCTACACCTTC. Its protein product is CSVEGESGGTNGYTF. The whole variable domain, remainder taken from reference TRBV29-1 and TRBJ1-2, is SAVISQKPSRDICQRGTSLTIQCQVDSQVTMMFWYRQQPGQSLTLIATANQGSEATYESGFVIDKFPISRPNLTFSTLTVSNMSPEDSSIYLCSVEGESGGTNGYTFGSGTRLTVV.

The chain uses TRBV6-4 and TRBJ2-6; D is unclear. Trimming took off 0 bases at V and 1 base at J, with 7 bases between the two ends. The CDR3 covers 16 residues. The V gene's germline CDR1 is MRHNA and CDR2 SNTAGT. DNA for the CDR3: TGTGCCAGCAGTGACTCTTTCGAGTCTGGGGCCAACGTCCTGACTTTC. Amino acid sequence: CASSDSFESGANVLTF.

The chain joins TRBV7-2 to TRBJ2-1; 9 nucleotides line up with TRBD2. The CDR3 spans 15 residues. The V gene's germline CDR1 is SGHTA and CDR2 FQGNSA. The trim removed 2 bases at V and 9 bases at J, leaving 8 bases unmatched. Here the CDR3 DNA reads TGTGCCAGCAGCTTACAAGCGGGAGGTGGGACTGAGCAGTTCTTC. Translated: CASSLQAGGGTEQFF.

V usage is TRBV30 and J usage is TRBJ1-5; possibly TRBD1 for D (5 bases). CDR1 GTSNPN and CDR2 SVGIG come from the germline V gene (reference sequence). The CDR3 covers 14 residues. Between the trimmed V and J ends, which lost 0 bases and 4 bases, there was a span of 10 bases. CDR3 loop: CAWSVGAVNQPQHF. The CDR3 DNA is TGTGCCTGGAGTGTAGGGGCAGTTAATCAGCCCCAGCATTTT.

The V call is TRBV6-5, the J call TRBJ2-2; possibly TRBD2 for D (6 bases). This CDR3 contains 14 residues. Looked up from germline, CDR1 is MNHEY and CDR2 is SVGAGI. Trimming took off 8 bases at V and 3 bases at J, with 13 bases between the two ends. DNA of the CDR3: TGTGCCAGCGGAGGGACCTTTCACACCGGGGAGCTGTTTTTT. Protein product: CASGGTFHTGELFF.

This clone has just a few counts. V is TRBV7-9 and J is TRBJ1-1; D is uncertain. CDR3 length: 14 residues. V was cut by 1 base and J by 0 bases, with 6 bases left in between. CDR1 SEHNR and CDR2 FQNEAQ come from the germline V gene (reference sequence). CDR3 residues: CASSLGAVNTEAFF. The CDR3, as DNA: TGTGCCAGCAGCTTAGGGGCAGTGAACACTGAAGCTTTCTTT. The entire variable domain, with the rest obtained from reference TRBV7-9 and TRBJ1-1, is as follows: DTGVSQNPRHKITKRGQNVTFRCDPISEHNRLYWYRQTLGQGPEFLTYFQNEAQLEKSRLLSDRFSAERPKGSFSTLEIQRTEQGDSAMYLCASSLGAVNTEAFFGQGTRLTVV.